One and the same sample provided the 18 T cell receptor beta chains below, sequenced in a study of blood T cell repertoires in COVID-19. Assay: immunoSEQ multiplex PCR; the TCRdb copy retains only in-frame clones and omits some. The profile covers about 76,000 clones, with over 80% appearing a single time and roughly 5.9% taken by the ten largest. The sample consisted of peripheral blood. These receptors originate from a man aged 50-60 years with active COVID-19.

The genes are TRBV29-1 and TRBJ2-7, with D perhaps matching TRBD2 (5 bases). The CDR3 has 15 amino acids. V lost 2 bases and J lost 3, with 17 bases in between. The V gene's germline CDR1 is SQVTM and CDR2 ANQGSEA. The CDR3 protein is CSVEIGLGANYEQYF. The DNA for the CDR3 is TGCAGCGTTGAAATCGGACTTGGAGCGAACTACGAGCAGTACTTC.

The chain recombines TRBV5-1 with TRBJ1-1; 9 nucleotides align to TRBD1. Germline V gene sequence: CDR1 SGHRS, CDR2 YFSETQ. CDR3 length: 15 amino acids. V shed 4 bases, J shed 6 bases, and the junction held 10 bases outside the gene matches. The chain's CDR3 is CASSPITGGRSEAFF. The CDR3 nucleotides are TGCGCCAGCAGCCCTATTACAGGGGGCAGGTCTGAAGCTTTCTTT.

The CDR3 loop reads CASSLRRGLNEKLFF. CDR3 DNA sequence: TGTGCCAGCAGCTTACGTCGGGGTCTTAATGAAAAACTGTTTTTT. This chain joins TRBV3-1 (or the pseudogene TRBV3-2) and TRBJ1-4; D is unclear. This CDR3 spans 15 amino acids. V lost 5 bases, J lost 4 bases, and 14 bases lay in between. Germline CDR1 is LGHDT and CDR2 is YNNKEL (reference sequence).

This chain connects TRBV18 to TRBJ2-3; no reliable D call. The CDR3 covers 18 residues. Germline-derived CDR1 and CDR2 are KGHSH and LQKENI. Trimming cost V 2 bases and J 1 base, with 19 bases left between them. The CDR3 DNA follows: TGTGCCAGCTCACCAGAGGTCGGTCCTCTCGTTGGCACAGATACGCAGTATTTT. Translating gives CASSPEVGPLVGTDTQYF.

The V and J genes are TRBV15 and TRBJ1-2, with no clear D. CDR3 size: 15 residues. Per the germline V gene, CDR1 is LNHNV and CDR2 is YYDKDF (reference sequence). V shed 1 base and J shed 2 bases, with 11 bases lying between them. CDR3 residues: CATSRARDVNYGYTF. The CDR3, as DNA: TGTGCCACCAGCAGAGCCCGGGATGTAAACTATGGCTACACCTTC.

The V call is TRBV5-1, the J call TRBJ2-1, with TRBD2 matching over 11 bases. The germline V gene encodes CDR1 SGHRS and CDR2 YFSETQ. The CDR3 contains 14 residues. J was trimmed by 5 bases and V by 9 bases; bases with no gene match: 7. The DNA for the CDR3 is TGCGCCACCCGGGGGACTAGCGGCCACAATGAGCAGTTCTTC. Translation: CATRGTSGHNEQFF.

This clone was counted only a few times. The J gene is TRBJ1-2, the V gene TRBV24-1; 9 bases fit TRBD1. The CDR3 contains 15 residues. After removal of 7 bases from V and 0 bases from J, the junction contained 5 bases not matched to a gene. CDR1 and CDR2 from the germline V gene are KGHDR and SFDVKD. CDR3 sequence (DNA): TGTGCCACCAGGCCACGGACAGGGGCTAACTATGGCTACACCTTC. Translation: CATRPRTGANYGYTF.

This sequence joins TRBV7-9 and TRBJ1-2, with 7 bases identical to TRBD1. V lost 5 bases to trimming and J lost 7 bases; unmatched junction nucleotides: 7. The CDR3 has 13 amino acids. Germline V gene lookup returns CDR1 SEHNR and CDR2 FQNEAQ (reference sequence). This chain's CDR3 is CASSQTGDFGYTF. For the CDR3, the DNA is TGTGCCAGCAGCCAAACAGGGGACTTTGGCTACACCTTC.

The chain carries TRBV5-4 and TRBJ2-3; TRBD2 agrees at 7 bases. Looked up from germline, CDR1 is SGHNT and CDR2 is YYREEE (reference sequence). CDR3 size: 14 residues. J lost 3 bases, V lost 4 bases, and 5 bases had no gene match. The CDR3 DNA follows: TGTGCCAGCAGCCCGGGGGGAGGGACAGATACGCAGTATTTT. Protein: CASSPGGGTDTQYF. Full variable domain (outside the CDR3, taken from reference TRBV5-4 and TRBJ2-3): ETGVTQSPTHLIKTRGQQVTLRCSSQSGHNTVSWYQQALGQGPQFIFQYYREEENGRGNFPPRFSGLQFPNYSSELNVNALELDDSALYLCASSPGGGTDTQYFGPGTRLTVL.

This rearrangement joins TRBV13 to TRBJ2-5; a possible D gene is TRBD2 (6 bases). Germline loops: CDR1 PRHDT, CDR2 FYEKMQ (reference sequence). Deletions cut 5 bases from V and 1 base from J, with 14 bases between. There are 15 residues in the CDR3. The CDR3 sequence is CASSLQVGGQETQYF. The CDR3 DNA sequence: TGTGCCAGCAGCCTACAGGTGGGGGGCCAAGAGACCCAGTACTTC.

The chain recombines TRBV27 with TRBJ2-5, with a weak D call TRBD2 (6 bases). The CDR3 extends over 14 amino acids. V lost 1 base, J lost 7 bases, and 13 bases lay in between. Germline V gene lookup returns CDR1 MNHEY and CDR2 SMNVEV (reference sequence). In DNA, the CDR3 is TGTGCCAGCAGTTTATACGGGGGAATGGGGACCCAGTACTTC. This codes for CASSLYGGMGTQYF.

The chain joins TRBV6-2 or TRBV6-3 to TRBJ2-2; D is undetermined. The CDR3 is 13 amino acids. The V gene's germline CDR1 is MNHEY and CDR2 SVGEGT. Trimming cost V 0 bases and J 3 bases, with 2 bases left between them. The CDR3, as DNA: TGTGCCAGCAGTTACTCCTACACCGGGGAGCTGTTTTTT. Amino acids: CASSYSYTGELFF.

The chain has TRBV28 and TRBJ1-1; D gene uncertain. CDR1 and CDR2 from the germline V gene are MDHEN and SYDVKM. CDR3 size: 14 residues. Trimming removed 6 bases from V and 1 base from J, with 12 bases in between. The CDR3 bases are TGTGCCAGCAGGCTGATGATACAGAACACTGAAGCTTTCTTT. The encoded protein is CASRLMIQNTEAFF.

The rearrangement joins TRBV19 to TRBJ2-5; TRBD2 matches 12 bases. The CDR3 is made up of 15 amino acids. The V and J ends lost 5 bases and 5 bases, in that order; junction bases with no gene match: 6. In germline, CDR1 is LNHDA, CDR2 SQIVND (reference sequence). CDR3 protein: CASSAGLAGRETQYF. Written as DNA, the CDR3 is TGTGCCAGTAGTGCCGGACTAGCGGGAAGGGAGACCCAGTACTTC.

The chain employs TRBV24-1 and TRBJ2-1; 10 bases agree with TRBD2. The J segment lost 4 bases and the V segment lost 3 bases, leaving 8 bases of the junction unmatched. The CDR3 is 17 residues long. CDR1 and CDR2 (germline): KGHDR, SFDVKD. The CDR3, as DNA: TGTGCCACCAGTGATGCGAGCGGGGGGGAAAAATACAATGAGCAGTTCTTC. Its translation: CATSDASGGEKYNEQFF.

The gene calls are TRBV28 and TRBJ2-1; 8 nucleotides align to TRBD1. The V and J ends lost 3 bases and 6 bases, in that order; junction bases with no gene match: 7. This CDR3 comprises 15 residues. Per germline, CDR1 MDHEN and CDR2 SYDVKM. The CDR3 loop is CASSFSQGAGNEQFF. The CDR3 DNA reads TGTGCCAGCAGTTTTTCTCAGGGGGCTGGCAATGAGCAGTTCTTC.

J is TRBJ1-1 and V is TRBV30, with 12 bases lining up with TRBD1. Trimming at V came to 5 bases and at J to 11 bases, leaving 9 bases not matched to a gene. The CDR3 has 13 amino acids. CDR1 GTSNPN and CDR2 SVGIG come from the germline V gene (reference sequence). In nucleotides, the CDR3 is TGTGCCTGGGACCGGGACAGGGGGCTTCCGGCTTTCTTT. This codes for CAWDRDRGLPAFF.

V usage is TRBV4-2 and J usage is TRBJ1-6; D remains unclear. This CDR3 comprises 18 residues. CDR1 LGHNA and CDR2 YNFKEQ come from the germline V gene. The V end lost 0 bases, the J end lost 8 bases, and 20 bases lay between the germline ends. CDR3 residues: CASSQDPAHSSLHSPLHF. The CDR3 coding sequence is TGTGCCAGCAGCCAAGATCCTGCCCACTCAAGCCTCCATTCACCCCTCCACTTT.